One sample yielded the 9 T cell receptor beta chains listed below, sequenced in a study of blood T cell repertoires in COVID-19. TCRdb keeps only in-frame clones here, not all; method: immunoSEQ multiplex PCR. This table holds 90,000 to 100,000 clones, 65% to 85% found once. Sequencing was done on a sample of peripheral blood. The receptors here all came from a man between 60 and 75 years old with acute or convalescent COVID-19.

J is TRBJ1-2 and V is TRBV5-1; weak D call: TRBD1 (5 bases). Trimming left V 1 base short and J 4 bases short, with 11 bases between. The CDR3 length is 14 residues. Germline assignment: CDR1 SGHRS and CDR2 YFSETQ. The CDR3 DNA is TGCGCCAGCAGCTTGTCGGAGGGACGCTATGGCTACACCTTC. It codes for CASSLSEGRYGYTF. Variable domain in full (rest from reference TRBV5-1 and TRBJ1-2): KAGVTQTPRYLIKTRGQQVTLSCSPISGHRSVSWYQQTPGQGLQFLFEYFSETQRNKGNFPGRFSGRQFSNSRSEMNVSTLELGDSALYLCASSLSEGRYGYTFGSGTRLTVV.

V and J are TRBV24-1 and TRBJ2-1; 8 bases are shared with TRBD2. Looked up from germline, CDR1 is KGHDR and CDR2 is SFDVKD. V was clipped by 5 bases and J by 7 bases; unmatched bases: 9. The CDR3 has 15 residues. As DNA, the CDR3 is TGTGCCACCAGTGTTTCCAGCGGGAGCGGGAATGAGCAGTTCTTC. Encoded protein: CATSVSSGSGNEQFF.

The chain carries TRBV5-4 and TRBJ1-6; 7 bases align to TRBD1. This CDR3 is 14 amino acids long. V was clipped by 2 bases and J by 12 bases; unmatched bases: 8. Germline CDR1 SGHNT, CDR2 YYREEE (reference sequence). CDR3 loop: CASSFRQGPGPLHF. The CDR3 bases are TGTGCCAGCAGCTTCCGACAGGGTCCGGGACCCCTCCACTTT.

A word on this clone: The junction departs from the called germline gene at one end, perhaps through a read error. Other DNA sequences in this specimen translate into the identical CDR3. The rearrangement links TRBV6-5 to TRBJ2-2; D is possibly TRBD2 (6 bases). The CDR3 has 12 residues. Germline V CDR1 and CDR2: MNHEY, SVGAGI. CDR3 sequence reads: CAGGPNTGELFF. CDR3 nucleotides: TGCGCCGGAGGGCCGAACACCGGGGAGCTGTTTTTT.

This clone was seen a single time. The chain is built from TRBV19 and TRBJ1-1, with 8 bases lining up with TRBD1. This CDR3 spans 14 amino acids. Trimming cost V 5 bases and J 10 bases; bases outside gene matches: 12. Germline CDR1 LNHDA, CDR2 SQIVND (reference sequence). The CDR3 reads CASSLYGTGNAAFF. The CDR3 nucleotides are TGTGCCAGTAGTCTATATGGGACAGGTAACGCAGCTTTCTTT.

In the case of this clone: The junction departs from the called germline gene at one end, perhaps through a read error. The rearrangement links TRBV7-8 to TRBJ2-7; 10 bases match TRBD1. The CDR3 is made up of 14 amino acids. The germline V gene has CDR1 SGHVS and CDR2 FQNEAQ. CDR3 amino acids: CASSLRDRGPLLNF. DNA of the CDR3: TGTGCCAGCAGCTTACGGGACAGGGGCCCCCTTCTAAACTTC. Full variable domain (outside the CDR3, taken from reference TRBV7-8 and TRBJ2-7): GAGVSQSPRYKVAKRGQDVALRCDPISGHVSLFWYQQALGQGPEFLTYFQNEAQLDKSGLPSDRFFAERPEGSVSTLKIQRTQQEDSAVYLCASSLRDRGPLLNFGPGTRLTVT.

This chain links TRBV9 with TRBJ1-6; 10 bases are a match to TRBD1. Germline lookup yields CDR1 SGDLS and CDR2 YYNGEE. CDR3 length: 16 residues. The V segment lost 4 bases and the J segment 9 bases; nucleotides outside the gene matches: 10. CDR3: CASSLLPGQGTSPLHF. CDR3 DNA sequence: TGTGCCAGCAGCCTCCTTCCGGGACAGGGGACTTCACCCCTCCACTTT.

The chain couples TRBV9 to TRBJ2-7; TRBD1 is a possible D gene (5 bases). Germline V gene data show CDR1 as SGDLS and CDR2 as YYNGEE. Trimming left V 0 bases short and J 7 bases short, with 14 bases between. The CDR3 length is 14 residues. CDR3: CASSVGQGTEEQYF. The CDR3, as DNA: TGTGCCAGCAGCGTAGGGCAGGGTACGGAAGAGCAGTACTTC.

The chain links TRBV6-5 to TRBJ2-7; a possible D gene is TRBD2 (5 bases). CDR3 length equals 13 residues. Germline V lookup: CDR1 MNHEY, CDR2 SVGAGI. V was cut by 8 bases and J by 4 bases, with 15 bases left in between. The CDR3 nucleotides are TGTGCCAGCCTCCGGGAAGCGAGTTACGAGCAGTACTTC. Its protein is CASLREASYEQYF.